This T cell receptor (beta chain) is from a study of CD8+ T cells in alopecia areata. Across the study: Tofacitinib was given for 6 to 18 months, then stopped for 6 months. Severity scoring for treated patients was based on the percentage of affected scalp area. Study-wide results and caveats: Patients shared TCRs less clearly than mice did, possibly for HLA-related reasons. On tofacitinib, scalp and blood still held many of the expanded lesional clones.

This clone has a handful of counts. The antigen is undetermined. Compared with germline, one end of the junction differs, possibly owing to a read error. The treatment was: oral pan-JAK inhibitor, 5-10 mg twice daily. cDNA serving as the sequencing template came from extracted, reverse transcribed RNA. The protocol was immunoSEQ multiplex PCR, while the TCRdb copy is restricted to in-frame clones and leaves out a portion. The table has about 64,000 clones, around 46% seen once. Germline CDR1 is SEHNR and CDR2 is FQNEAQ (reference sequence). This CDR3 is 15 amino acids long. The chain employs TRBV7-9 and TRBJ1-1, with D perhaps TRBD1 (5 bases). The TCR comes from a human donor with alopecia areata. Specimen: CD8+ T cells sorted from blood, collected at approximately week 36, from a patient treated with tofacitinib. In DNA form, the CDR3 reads TGTGCCAGCAGCGCCCCAGGGATCGGGAACGCTGAAGCTTTCTTT. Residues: CASSAPGIGNAEAFF.